The 19 T cell receptor beta chains below were found in one sample sequenced in a study of Siglec-9 on CD8 T cells in melanoma. The assay was immunoSEQ multiplex PCR, and TCRdb's table has in-frame clones only and misses some. The data show about 36,000 clones, more than 65% seen once. The specimen sequenced was Siglec-9- CD8+ T cells sorted from blood. These receptors were taken from a human donor in good health.

With regard to this clone: Relative to the germline gene, one junction end is altered; a read error may explain this. The J gene is TRBJ2-2, the V gene TRBV7-7; tentatively, D is TRBD1 (5 bases). CDR1 and CDR2 (germline): SSHAT, FNYEAQ (reference sequence). The CDR3 consists of 14 residues. DNA for the CDR3: TGTGCTAGCAGCCCGACAGTGAACACCGGGGAGCTGTTTTTT. It encodes CASSPTVNTGELFF. Together with reference TRBV7-7 and TRBJ2-2, the CDR3 gives the full variable domain: GAGVSQSPRYKVTKRGQDVTLRCDPISSHATLYWYQQALGQGPEFLTYFNYEAQPDKSGLPSDRFSAERPEGSISTLTIQRTEQRDSAMYRCASSPTVNTGELFFGEGSRLTVL.

The V gene is TRBV19, the J gene TRBJ1-1; 10 nucleotides agree with TRBD1. The germline CDR1 and CDR2 sequences are LNHDA and SQIVND (reference sequence). The CDR3 is 15 amino acids. V was pared by 3 bases and J by 4 bases, with 5 bases of the junction left unmatched. CDR3: CASSISGTGVTEAFF. Here the CDR3 DNA reads TGTGCCAGTAGTATTTCCGGGACAGGGGTCACTGAAGCTTTCTTT. Full variable domain (rest looked up from reference TRBV19 and TRBJ1-1): DGGITQSPKYLFRKEGQNVTLSCEQNLNHDAMYWYRQDPGQGLRLIYYSQIVNDFQKGDIAEGYSVSREKKESFPLTVTSAQKNPTAFYLCASSISGTGVTEAFFGQGTRLTVV.

The chain recombines TRBV27 with TRBJ2-7; 13 positions agree with TRBD2. The CDR3 is 14 amino acids. Germline V lookup: CDR1 MNHEY, CDR2 SMNVEV (reference sequence). Trimming cost V 8 bases and J 7 bases; bases outside gene matches: 8. CDR3 protein: CASATSGGAEEQYF. The CDR3 DNA reads TGTGCCAGCGCCACTAGCGGGGGGGCGGAGGAGCAGTACTTC.

The chain couples TRBV5-1 to TRBJ2-1; 8 positions agree with TRBD1. CDR1 is SGHRS, CDR2 YFSETQ, per germline. The CDR3 covers 13 residues. J was trimmed by 9 bases and V by 0 bases; bases with no gene match: 2. The CDR3 DNA reads TGCGCCAGCAGCTTGGGGACAGGGACTGAGCAGTTCTTC. Encoded protein: CASSLGTGTEQFF.

This chain joins TRBV4-1 and TRBJ2-7; D call uncertain. Trimming shortened V by 0 bases and J by 2 bases, and 8 bases separated the two germline ends. Germline V gene lookup returns CDR1 MGHRA and CDR2 YSYEKL. The CDR3 covers 14 residues. CDR3 DNA: TGCGCCAGCAGCCAAGATTCAGGTACCTACGAGCAGTACTTC. It codes for CASSQDSGTYEQYF.

CDR3 in DNA: TGTGCCAGCAGTTCCAGGGAAGAGGGTACGGAGACCCAGTACTTC. It specifies CASSSREEGTETQYF. The genes are TRBV28 and TRBJ2-5; either TRBD1 or TRBD2 may fit D (5 bases each). CDR3 length: 15 amino acids. V dropped 4 bases and J dropped 5 bases, with 17 bases sitting between them. In germline, CDR1 is MDHEN, CDR2 SYDVKM.

This chain links TRBV7-6 with TRBJ2-3, with D perhaps TRBD1 (5 bases). The germline V and J ends were trimmed by 5 bases and 6 bases, with 15 bases remaining between them. Germline loops: CDR1 SGHVS, CDR2 FNYEAQ. There are 14 residues in the CDR3. The CDR3 here is CASSVDEGVDTQYF. The CDR3 DNA reads TGTGCCAGCAGCGTGGACGAAGGGGTCGATACGCAGTATTTT.

J is TRBJ1-2 and V is TRBV27, with D maybe TRBD1 (5 bases). V lost 2 bases and J lost 7, with 14 bases in between. Germline V gives CDR1 MNHEY, CDR2 SMNVEV (reference sequence). The CDR3 runs to 14 residues. The CDR3 loop is CASSLIGAQIGYTF. The CDR3 coding sequence is TGTGCCAGCAGTTTAATAGGGGCGCAGATTGGCTACACCTTC.

The chain carries TRBV19 and TRBJ1-3; no firm D call. Trimming took 7 bases from V and 0 from J, leaving 10 bases between them. The germline V gene encodes CDR1 LNHDA and CDR2 SQIVND (reference sequence). This CDR3 is 14 amino acids long. CDR3 amino acids: CASTGSVSGNTIYF. CDR3 coding DNA: TGTGCCAGTACTGGCAGTGTCTCTGGAAACACCATATATTTT.

The chain is built from TRBV7-8 and TRBJ1-1; D is uncertain. This CDR3 region has 14 residues. V was clipped by 5 bases and J by 3 bases, with 13 bases between them. Germline CDR1 SGHVS, CDR2 FQNEAQ. The CDR3: CASSMMVGDTEAFF. CDR3 coding DNA: TGTGCCAGCAGCATGATGGTCGGGGACACTGAAGCTTTCTTT. The entire variable domain, with the rest obtained from reference TRBV7-8 and TRBJ1-1, is as follows: GAGVSQSPRYKVAKRGQDVALRCDPISGHVSLFWYQQALGQGPEFLTYFQNEAQLDKSGLPSDRFFAERPEGSVSTLKIQRTQQEDSAVYLCASSMMVGDTEAFFGQGTRLTVV.

The chain carries TRBV9 and TRBJ2-1, with 7 bases aligning to TRBD2. After removal of 0 bases from V and 7 bases from J, the junction contained 4 bases not matched to a gene. The germline gives CDR1 SGDLS, CDR2 YYNGEE. CDR3 length: 14 residues. The CDR3, as DNA: TGTGCCAGCAGCGTAGGGGCGGGGGTTAATGAGCAGTTCTTC. Translated, it gives CASSVGAGVNEQFF.

The chain's CDR3 is CASSERIREEDYTF. The CDR3 DNA sequence: TGTGCCAGCAGCGAAAGGATCAGGGAGGAAGACTACACCTTC. The chain links TRBV7-9 to TRBJ1-2; D is possibly TRBD1 (5 bases). The CDR3 is made up of 14 amino acids. V was shortened by 5 bases and J by 10 bases, with 20 bases between the two germline ends. Germline assignment: CDR1 SEHNR and CDR2 FQNEAQ (reference sequence).

The gene calls are TRBV29-1 and TRBJ2-1, with 8 positions matching TRBD1. The length of the CDR3 is 14 residues. The V and J ends lost 6 bases and 4 bases, in that order; junction bases with no gene match: 8. The germline gives CDR1 SQVTM, CDR2 ANQGSEA. The CDR3 nucleotides are TGCAGCGTGTTCACCGGGACAGGTTACAATGAGCAGTTCTTC. It yields the protein CSVFTGTGYNEQFF.

V usage is TRBV7-9 and J usage is TRBJ2-6, with D unclear. Germline V gene sequence: CDR1 SEHNR, CDR2 FQNEAQ (reference sequence). The V end was cut by 7 bases, the J end by 3 bases, with 10 bases between. This CDR3 is built from 14 residues. The CDR3 DNA reads as TGTGCCAGCACGAATACGGGTGGGGCCAACGTCCTGACTTTC. This codes for CASTNTGGANVLTF.

This chain connects TRBV4-1 to TRBJ2-7, with a tentative D call TRBD2 (5 bases). CDR1 is MGHRA, CDR2 YSYEKL, per germline. V lost 1 base and J lost 2, with 15 bases in between. The CDR3 extends over 16 amino acids. The DNA for the CDR3 is TGCGCCAGCAGCCAAGTCTGGGAGCGGAGCGCCTACGAGCAGTACTTC. The encoded protein is CASSQVWERSAYEQYF.

This clone was picked up one time. This CDR3 reads CAISESMDHEQYF. In DNA form, the CDR3 reads TGTGCCATCAGTGAGTCGATGGATCACGAGCAGTACTTC. The chain recombines TRBV10-3 with TRBJ2-7; no firm D call. The CDR3 extends over 13 amino acids. V was pared by 0 bases and J by 5 bases, with 8 bases between. Looked up from germline, CDR1 is ENHRY and CDR2 is SYGVKD.

This rearrangement joins TRBV11-2 to TRBJ2-7; D ambiguous. V was trimmed by 5 bases and J by 0 bases, leaving 14 bases between them. Germline values: CDR1 SGHAT, CDR2 FQNNGV. This CDR3 is built from 15 residues. DNA for the CDR3: TGTGCCAGCAGCACCGGACCGATAGACTCCTACGAGCAGTACTTC. As protein: CASSTGPIDSYEQYF. The whole variable domain, filled in from reference TRBV11-2 and TRBJ2-7, reads EAGVAQSPRYKIIEKRQSVAFWCNPISGHATLYWYQQILGQGPKLLIQFQNNGVVDDSQLPKDRFSAERLKGVDSTLKIQPAKLEDSAVYLCASSTGPIDSYEQYFGPGTRLTVT.

The genes are TRBV4-1 and TRBJ1-1; D gene uncertain. The CDR3 consists of 17 residues. Germline-derived CDR1 and CDR2 are MGHRA and YSYEKL. The ends were cut back, 4 bases at V and 0 bases at J, with 18 bases in the middle. As DNA, the CDR3 is TGCGCCAGCAGCCCCAACCCCCTAGGAGGAGTGAACACTGAAGCTTTCTTT. Protein product: CASSPNPLGGVNTEAFF.

The chain's CDR3 is CASSQLAGSQETQYF. The CDR3 DNA is TGTGCCAGCAGTCAACTAGCAGGATCACAAGAGACCCAGTACTTC. The chain carries TRBV6-4 and TRBJ2-5; a possible D gene is TRBD2 (6 bases). Looked up from germline, CDR1 is MRHNA and CDR2 is SNTAGT. The CDR3 extends over 15 amino acids. The ends were cut back, 5 bases at V and 2 bases at J, with 15 bases in the middle.